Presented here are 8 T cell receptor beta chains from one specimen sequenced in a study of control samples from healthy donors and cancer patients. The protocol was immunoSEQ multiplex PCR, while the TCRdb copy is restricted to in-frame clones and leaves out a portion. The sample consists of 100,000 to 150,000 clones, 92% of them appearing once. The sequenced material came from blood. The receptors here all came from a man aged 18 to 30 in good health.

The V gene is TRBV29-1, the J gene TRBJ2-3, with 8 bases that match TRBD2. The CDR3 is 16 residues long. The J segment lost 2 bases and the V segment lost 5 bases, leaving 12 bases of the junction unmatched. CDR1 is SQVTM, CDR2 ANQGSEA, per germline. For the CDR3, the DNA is TGCAGCGTTTCAAAACATCCCGGGGGGGACACAGATACGCAGTATTTT. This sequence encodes CSVSKHPGGDTDTQYF.

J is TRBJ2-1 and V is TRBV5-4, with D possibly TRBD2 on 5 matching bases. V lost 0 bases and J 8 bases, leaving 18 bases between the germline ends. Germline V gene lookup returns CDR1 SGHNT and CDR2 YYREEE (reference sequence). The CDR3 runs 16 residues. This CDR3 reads CASSLDVASPLDEQFF. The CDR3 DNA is TGTGCCAGCAGCTTGGATGTGGCTAGCCCCTTGGATGAGCAGTTCTTC.

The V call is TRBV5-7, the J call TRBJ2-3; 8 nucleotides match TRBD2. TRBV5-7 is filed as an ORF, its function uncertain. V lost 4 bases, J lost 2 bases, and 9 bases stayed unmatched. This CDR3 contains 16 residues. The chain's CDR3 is CASSPQRGTHTDTQYF. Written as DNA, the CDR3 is TGTGCCAGCAGCCCCCAGCGGGGGACTCACACAGATACGCAGTATTTT.

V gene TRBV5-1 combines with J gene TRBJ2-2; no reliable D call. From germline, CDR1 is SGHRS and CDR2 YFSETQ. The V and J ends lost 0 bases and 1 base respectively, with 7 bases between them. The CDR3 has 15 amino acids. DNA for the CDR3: TGCGCCAGCAGCTTGGCTTCCATGAACACCGGGGAGCTGTTTTTT. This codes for CASSLASMNTGELFF.

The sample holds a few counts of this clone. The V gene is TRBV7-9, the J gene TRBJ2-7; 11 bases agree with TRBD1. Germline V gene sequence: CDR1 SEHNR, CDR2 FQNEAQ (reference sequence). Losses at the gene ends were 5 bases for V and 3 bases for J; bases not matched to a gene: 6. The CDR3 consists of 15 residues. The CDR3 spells CASSRTGGEFYEQYF. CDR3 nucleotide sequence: TGTGCCAGCAGCCGGACAGGGGGCGAATTCTACGAGCAGTACTTC.

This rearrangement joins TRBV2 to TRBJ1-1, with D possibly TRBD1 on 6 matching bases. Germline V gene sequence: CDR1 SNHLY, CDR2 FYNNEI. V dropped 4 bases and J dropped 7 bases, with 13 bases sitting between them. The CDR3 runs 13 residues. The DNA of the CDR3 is TGTGCCAGCAGTGGCGGGGCAGGGGATGAAGCTTTCTTT. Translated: CASSGGAGDEAFF.

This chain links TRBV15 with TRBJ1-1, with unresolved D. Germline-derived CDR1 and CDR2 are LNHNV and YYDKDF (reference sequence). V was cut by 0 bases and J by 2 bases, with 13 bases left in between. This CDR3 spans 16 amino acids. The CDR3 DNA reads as TGTGCCACCAGCAGAGATCTAGACATGACTAACACTGAAGCTTTCTTT. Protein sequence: CATSRDLDMTNTEAFF.

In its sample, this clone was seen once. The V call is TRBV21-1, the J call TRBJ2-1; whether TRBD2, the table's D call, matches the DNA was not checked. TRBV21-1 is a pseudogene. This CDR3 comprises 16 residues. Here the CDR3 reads CASSIDSGGPYNEQFF. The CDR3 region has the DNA TGTGCCAGCAGCATAGATAGCGGGGGGCCCTACAATGAGCAGTTCTTC.